The text below deals with one T cell receptor (beta chain). Its antigen remains unidentified. The primer mix had 60 Vbeta and 13 Jbeta primers. This table comes from immunoSEQ multiplex PCR, and its TCRdb copy is limited to in-frame clones, with some not included. The sample lists 100,000 or so clones; approximately 80% were seen once. V lost 4 bases, J lost 0 bases, and 7 bases lay in between. Germline CDR1 reads MNHNS; CDR2 reads SASEGT. The CDR3 extends over 14 amino acids. The data originate from a study of cytomegalovirus exposure and HLA in healthy donors. Overall study findings and caveats: Overall, 164 TCR beta chains were annotated as cytomegalovirus-associated. Presence/absence results assume similar sequencing depth per donor, which may not hold.

The sequencing sample was made of PBMCs. The receptor was derived from a man younger than 45 in good health and CMV-seropositive. The V call is TRBV6-1, the J call TRBJ1-3; unclear D gene. CDR3 in amino acids: CASSGRGSGNTIYF. CDR3 sequence (DNA): TGTGCCAGCAGTGGCAGAGGCTCTGGAAACACCATATATTTT.